The text below deals with one T cell receptor (beta chain). Produced via immunoSEQ multiplex PCR; TCRdb's table is partial and in-frame only. The sample records under 95,000 clones, around 93% being singletons. This record belongs to a study of Tregs in tolerant kidney transplant recipients. The germline CDR1 and CDR2 sequences are SGHAT and FQNNGV. CDR3 size: 16 residues. V trimming: 3 bases; J trimming: 2 bases; junction bases outside the gene matches: 8. Thawed PBMCs were FACS-sorted into unstimulated CD4+CD25+CD127- regulatory T cells, CD4+CD25- non-regulatory cells, CD4 and CD8 cells. The chain joins TRBV11-2 to TRBJ2-7, with 9 bases matching TRBD1. The source of this sequence is a human donor who received a combined kidney and bone marrow transplant. The sequencing used Tregs from blood, collected before the transplant. In DNA form, the CDR3 reads TGTGCCAGCAGCTTCAAACAGGGGGCGGGTGCCTACGAGCAGTACTTC. Protein product: CASSFKQGAGAYEQYF.